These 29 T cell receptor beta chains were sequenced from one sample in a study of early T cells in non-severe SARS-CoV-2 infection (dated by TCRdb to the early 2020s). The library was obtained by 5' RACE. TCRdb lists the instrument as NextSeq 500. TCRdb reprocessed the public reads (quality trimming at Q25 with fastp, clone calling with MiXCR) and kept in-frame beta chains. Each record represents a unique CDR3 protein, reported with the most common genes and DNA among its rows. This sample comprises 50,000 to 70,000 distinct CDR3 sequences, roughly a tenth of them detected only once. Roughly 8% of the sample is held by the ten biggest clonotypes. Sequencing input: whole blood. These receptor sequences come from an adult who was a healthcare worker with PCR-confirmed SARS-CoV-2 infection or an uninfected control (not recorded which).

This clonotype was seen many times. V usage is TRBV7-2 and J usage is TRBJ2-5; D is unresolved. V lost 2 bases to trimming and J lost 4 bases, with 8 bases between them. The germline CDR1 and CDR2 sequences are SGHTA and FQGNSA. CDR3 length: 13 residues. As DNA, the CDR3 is TGTGCCAGCAGCTTATACGGGCGAGAGACCCAGTACTTC. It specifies CASSLYGRETQYF.

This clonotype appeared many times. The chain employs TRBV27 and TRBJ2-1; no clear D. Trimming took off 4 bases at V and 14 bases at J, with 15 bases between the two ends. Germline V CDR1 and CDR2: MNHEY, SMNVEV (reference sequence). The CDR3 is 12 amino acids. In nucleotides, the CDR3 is TGTGCCAGCAGTTCGTCTACCGAAAGGGAGTTCTTC. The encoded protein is CASSSSTEREFF.

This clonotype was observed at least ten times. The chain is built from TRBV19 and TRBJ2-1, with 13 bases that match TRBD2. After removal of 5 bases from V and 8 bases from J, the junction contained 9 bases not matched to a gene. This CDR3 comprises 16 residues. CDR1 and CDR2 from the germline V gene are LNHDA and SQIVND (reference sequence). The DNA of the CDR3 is TGTGCCAGTAGTCGACTAGCGGGAGGCCTCACGGATGAGCAGTTCTTC. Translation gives CASSRLAGGLTDEQFF. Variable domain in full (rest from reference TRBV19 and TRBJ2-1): DGGITQSPKYLFRKEGQNVTLSCEQNLNHDAMYWYRQDPGQGLRLIYYSQIVNDFQKGDIAEGYSVSREKKESFPLTVTSAQKNPTAFYLCASSRLAGGLTDEQFFGPGTRLTVL.

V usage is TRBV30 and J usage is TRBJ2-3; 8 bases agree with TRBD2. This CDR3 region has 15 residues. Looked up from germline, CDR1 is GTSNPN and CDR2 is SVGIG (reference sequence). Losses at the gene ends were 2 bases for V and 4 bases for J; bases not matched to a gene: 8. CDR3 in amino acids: CAWSLGGLGPDTQYF. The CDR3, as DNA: TGTGCCTGGAGTCTTGGGGGACTAGGACCAGATACGCAGTATTTT.

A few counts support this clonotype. CDR3 loop: CASSLGGEPHNEQFF. CDR3 DNA: TGTGCCAGCAGTCTAGGGGGGGAGCCCCACAATGAGCAGTTCTTC. This chain connects TRBV2 to TRBJ2-1; perhaps TRBD2 as D (7 bases). Trimming took off 5 bases at V and 5 bases at J, with 16 bases between the two ends. The germline gives CDR1 SNHLY, CDR2 FYNNEI. There are 15 residues in the CDR3.

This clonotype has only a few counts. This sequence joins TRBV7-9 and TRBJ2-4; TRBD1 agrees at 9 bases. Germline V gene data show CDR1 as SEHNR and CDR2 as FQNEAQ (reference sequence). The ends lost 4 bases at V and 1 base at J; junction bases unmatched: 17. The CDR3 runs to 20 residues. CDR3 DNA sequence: TGTGCCAGCAGCTACGCCGGGACAGGGATCATCGGTGGGGCCAAAAACATTCAGTACTTC. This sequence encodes CASSYAGTGIIGGAKNIQYF.

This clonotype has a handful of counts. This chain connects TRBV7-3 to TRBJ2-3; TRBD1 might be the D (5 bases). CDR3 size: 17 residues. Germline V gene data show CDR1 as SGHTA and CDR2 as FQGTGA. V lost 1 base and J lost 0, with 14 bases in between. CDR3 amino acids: CASSLIGDHRSTDTQYF. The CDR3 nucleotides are TGTGCCAGCAGCTTAATTGGTGACCACAGGAGCACAGATACGCAGTATTTT.

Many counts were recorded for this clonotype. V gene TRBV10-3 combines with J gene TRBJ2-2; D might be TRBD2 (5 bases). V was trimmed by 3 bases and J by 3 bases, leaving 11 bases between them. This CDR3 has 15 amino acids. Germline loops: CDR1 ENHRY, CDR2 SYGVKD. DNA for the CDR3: TGTGCCATCAGTGACGGTCAGAGGGACACCGGGGAGCTGTTTTTT. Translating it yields CAISDGQRDTGELFF.

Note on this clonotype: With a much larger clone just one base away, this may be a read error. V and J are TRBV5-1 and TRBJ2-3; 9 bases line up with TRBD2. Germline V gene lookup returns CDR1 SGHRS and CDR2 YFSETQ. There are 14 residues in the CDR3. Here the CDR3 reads CASSSLAGEDRQYF. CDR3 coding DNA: TGCGCCAGCAGCTCATTAGCGGGAGAGGATAGGCAGTATTTT.

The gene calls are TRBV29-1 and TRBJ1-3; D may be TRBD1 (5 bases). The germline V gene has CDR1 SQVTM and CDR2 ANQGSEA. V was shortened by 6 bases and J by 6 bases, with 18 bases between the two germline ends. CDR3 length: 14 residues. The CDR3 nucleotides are TGCAGCGTCGTCCTAGGGGCCACGACAAACACCATATATTTT. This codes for CSVVLGATTNTIYF.

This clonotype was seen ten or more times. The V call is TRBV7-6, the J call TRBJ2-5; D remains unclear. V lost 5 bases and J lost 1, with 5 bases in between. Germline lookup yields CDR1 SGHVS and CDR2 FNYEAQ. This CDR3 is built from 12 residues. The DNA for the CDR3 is TGTGCCAGCAGCGCACGCCAAGAGACCCAGTACTTC. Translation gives CASSARQETQYF.

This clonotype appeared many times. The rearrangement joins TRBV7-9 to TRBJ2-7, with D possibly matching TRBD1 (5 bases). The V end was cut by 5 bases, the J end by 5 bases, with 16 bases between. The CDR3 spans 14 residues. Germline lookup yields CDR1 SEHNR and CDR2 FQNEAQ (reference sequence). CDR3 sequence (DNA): TGTGCCAGCAGCCGACAGTCCCTAGGGAACGAGCAGTACTTC. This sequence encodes CASSRQSLGNEQYF. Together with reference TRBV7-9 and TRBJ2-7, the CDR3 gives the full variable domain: DTGVSQNPRHKITKRGQNVTFRCDPISEHNRLYWYRQTLGQGPEFLTYFQNEAQLEKSRLLSDRFSAERPKGSFSTLEIQRTEQGDSAMYLCASSRQSLGNEQYFGPGTRLTVT.

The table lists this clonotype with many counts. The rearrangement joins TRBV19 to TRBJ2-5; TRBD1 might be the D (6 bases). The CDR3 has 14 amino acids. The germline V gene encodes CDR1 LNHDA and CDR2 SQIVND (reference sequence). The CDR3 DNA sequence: TGTGCTAGCAGTCTGGCACAGGGAAGGGAGACCCAGTACTTC. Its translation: CASSLAQGRETQYF.

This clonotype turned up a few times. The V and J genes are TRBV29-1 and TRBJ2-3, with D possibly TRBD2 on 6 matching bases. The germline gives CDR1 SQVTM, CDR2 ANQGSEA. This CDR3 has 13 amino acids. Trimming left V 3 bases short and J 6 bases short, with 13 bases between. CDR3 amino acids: CSVEVGGTDTQYF. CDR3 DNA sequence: TGCAGCGTTGAGGTGGGAGGAACGGATACGCAGTATTTT.

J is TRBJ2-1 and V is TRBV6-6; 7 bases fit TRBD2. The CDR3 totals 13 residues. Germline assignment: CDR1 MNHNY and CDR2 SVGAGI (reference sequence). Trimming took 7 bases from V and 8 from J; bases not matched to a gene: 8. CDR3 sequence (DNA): TGTGCCAGCAAGGAGGGAGGGAGCCATGAGCAGTTCTTC. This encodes CASKEGGSHEQFF.

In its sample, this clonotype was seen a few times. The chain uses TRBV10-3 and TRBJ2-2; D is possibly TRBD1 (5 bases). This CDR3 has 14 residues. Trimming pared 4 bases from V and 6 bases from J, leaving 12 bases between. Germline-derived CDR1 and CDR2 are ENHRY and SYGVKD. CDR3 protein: CAISGQGRAGELFF. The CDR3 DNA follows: TGTGCCATCAGTGGTCAGGGAAGGGCCGGGGAGCTGTTTTTT.

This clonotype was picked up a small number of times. The CDR3 loop is CATHSPGTSGITDTQYF. The DNA of the CDR3 is TGTGCCACCCACAGTCCCGGGACTAGCGGGATCACAGATACGCAGTATTTT. The chain combines TRBV2 with TRBJ2-3, with 13 bases matching TRBD2. Germline CDR1 SNHLY, CDR2 FYNNEI. The junction had 12 bases not matched to a gene; V was cut back by 10 bases and J by 2 bases. CDR3 length: 17 amino acids.

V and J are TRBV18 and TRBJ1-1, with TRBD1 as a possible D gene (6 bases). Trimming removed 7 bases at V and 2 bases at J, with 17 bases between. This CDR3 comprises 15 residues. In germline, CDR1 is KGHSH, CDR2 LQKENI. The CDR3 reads CASCGLRGPNTEAFF. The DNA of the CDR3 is TGTGCCAGCTGTGGATTGCGGGGGCCAAACACTGAAGCTTTCTTT.

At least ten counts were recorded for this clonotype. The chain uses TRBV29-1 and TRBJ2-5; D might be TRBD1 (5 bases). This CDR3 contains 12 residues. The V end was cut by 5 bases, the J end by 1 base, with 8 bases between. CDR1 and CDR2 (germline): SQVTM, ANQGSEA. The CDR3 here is CSVRQIQETQYF. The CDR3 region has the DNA TGCAGCGTTCGACAGATCCAAGAGACCCAGTACTTC.

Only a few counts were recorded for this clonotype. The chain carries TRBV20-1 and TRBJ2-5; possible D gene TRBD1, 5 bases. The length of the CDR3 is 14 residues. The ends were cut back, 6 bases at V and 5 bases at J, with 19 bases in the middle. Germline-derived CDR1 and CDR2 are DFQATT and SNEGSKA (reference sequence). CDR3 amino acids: CSARGWGVWETQYF. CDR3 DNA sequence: TGCAGTGCCCGAGGCTGGGGCGTTTGGGAGACCCAGTACTTC.

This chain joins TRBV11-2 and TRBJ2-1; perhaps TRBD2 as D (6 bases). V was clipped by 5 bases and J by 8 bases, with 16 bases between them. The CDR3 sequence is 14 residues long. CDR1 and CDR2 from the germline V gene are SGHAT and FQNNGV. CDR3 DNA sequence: TGTGCCAGCAGCCCCCGACTAGTTCGGCATGAGCAGTTCTTC. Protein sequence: CASSPRLVRHEQFF.

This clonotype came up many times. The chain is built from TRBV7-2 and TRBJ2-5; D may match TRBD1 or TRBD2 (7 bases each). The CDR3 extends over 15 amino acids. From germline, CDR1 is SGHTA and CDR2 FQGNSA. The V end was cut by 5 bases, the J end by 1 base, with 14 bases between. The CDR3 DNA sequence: TGTGCCAGCAGCCCAGGGGGGGAGGGCCAAGAGACCCAGTACTTC. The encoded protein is CASSPGGEGQETQYF.

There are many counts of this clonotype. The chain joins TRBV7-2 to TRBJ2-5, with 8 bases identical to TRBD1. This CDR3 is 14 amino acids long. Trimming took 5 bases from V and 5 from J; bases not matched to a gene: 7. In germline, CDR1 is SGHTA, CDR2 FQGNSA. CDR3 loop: CASSLSQGGETQYF. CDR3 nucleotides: TGTGCCAGCAGCCTCTCACAGGGGGGCGAGACCCAGTACTTC.

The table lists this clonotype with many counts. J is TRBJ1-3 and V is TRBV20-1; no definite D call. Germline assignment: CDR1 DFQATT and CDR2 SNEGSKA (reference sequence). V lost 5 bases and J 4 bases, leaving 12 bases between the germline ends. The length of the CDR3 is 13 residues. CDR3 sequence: CSALGAQGNTIYF. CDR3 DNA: TGCAGTGCTTTGGGCGCTCAAGGAAACACCATATATTTT.

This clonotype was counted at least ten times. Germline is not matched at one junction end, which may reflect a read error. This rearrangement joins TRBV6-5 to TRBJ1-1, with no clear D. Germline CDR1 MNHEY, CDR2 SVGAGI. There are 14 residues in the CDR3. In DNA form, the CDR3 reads TGTGCCAGCAGTTACCAACAGCTGAACACTGAAGTTTTCTTT. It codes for CASSYQQLNTEVFF.

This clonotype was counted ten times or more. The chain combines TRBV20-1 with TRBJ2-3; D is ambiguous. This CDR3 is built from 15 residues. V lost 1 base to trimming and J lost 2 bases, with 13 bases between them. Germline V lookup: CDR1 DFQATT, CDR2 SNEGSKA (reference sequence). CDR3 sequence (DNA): TGCAGTGCTAGAGTCCGACGGACCTACACAGATACGCAGTATTTT. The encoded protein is CSARVRRTYTDTQYF.

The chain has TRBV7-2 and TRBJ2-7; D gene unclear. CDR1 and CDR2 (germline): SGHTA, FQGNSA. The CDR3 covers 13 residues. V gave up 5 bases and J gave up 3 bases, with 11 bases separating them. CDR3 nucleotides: TGTGCCAGCAGCCGGGCCTGGGGCTACGAGCAGTACTTC. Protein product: CASSRAWGYEQYF.

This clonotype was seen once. The CDR3 reads CASSQGEVTRPYF. The CDR3 DNA reads as TGTGCCAGCAGCCAGGGGGAGGTAACCCGCCCGTATTTT. The chain joins TRBV6-5 to TRBJ2-3, with a weak D call TRBD1 (7 bases). This CDR3 region has 13 residues. V lost 6 bases and J lost 14, with 21 bases in between. In germline, CDR1 is MNHEY, CDR2 SVGAGI.

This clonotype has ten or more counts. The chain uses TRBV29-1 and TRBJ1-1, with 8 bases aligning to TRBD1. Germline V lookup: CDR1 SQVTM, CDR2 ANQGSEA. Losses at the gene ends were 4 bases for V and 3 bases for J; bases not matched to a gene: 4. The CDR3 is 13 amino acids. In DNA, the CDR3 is TGCAGCGTTGGGACAGGGAAATACACTGAAGCTTTCTTT. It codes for CSVGTGKYTEAFF.